These T cell receptor beta chains were read from a single sample in a study of radiotherapy plus CTLA-4 blockade in lung cancer. Using immunoSEQ multiplex PCR, the repertoire was profiled, and TCRdb retains in-frame clones only, with some absent. The repertoire holds roughly 30,000 clones, with around four fifths as singletons. This material consisted of peripheral blood, taken from a patient treated with radiotherapy plus ipilimumab. Every receptor here comes from a human donor with non-small cell lung cancer that progressed on radiotherapy plus ipilimumab. Each CDR3 is given with its conserved first and last residue. Fields, in order: CDR3 protein, CDR3 length, V gene, D gene, J gene. A D gene is named only where the DNA matches it firmly.

cdr3_aa: CASSPSGGAGDTQYF
cdr3_length: 15
v_call: TRBV9
d_call: TRBD2
j_call: TRBJ2-3

cdr3_aa: CASSLGAYSGGGNTIYF
cdr3_length: 17
v_call: TRBV5-1
d_call: .
j_call: TRBJ1-3

cdr3_aa: CASSYPGANSPLHF
cdr3_length: 14
v_call: TRBV6-5
d_call: .
j_call: TRBJ1-6

cdr3_aa: CASSVGTGNTDTQYF
cdr3_length: 15
v_call: TRBV2
d_call: TRBD1
j_call: TRBJ2-3

cdr3_aa: CASSSPGRTYGYTF
cdr3_length: 14
v_call: TRBV5-6
d_call: .
j_call: TRBJ1-2

cdr3_aa: CAWSEKGARPQHF
cdr3_length: 13
v_call: TRBV30
d_call: .
j_call: TRBJ1-5

cdr3_aa: CSVEGGRGRPETQYF
cdr3_length: 15
v_call: TRBV29-1
d_call: TRBD1
j_call: TRBJ2-5

cdr3_aa: CASSYSPTGGRGNQPQHF
cdr3_length: 18
v_call: TRBV5-8
d_call: TRBD1
j_call: TRBJ1-5

cdr3_aa: CASSLTGELRQNTIYF
cdr3_length: 16
v_call: TRBV28
d_call: TRBD1
j_call: TRBJ1-3

cdr3_aa: CASSVGHRNTEAFF
cdr3_length: 14
v_call: TRBV28
d_call: .
j_call: TRBJ1-1

cdr3_aa: CASSPGQLRNTIYF
cdr3_length: 14
v_call: TRBV18
d_call: .
j_call: TRBJ1-3

cdr3_aa: CASSYSTNTEAFF
cdr3_length: 13
v_call: TRBV6-5
d_call: .
j_call: TRBJ1-1

cdr3_aa: CATSRDTGKERNQPQHF
cdr3_length: 17
v_call: TRBV15
d_call: .
j_call: TRBJ1-5

cdr3_aa: CASSSLQGAGQPQHF
cdr3_length: 15
v_call: TRBV28
d_call: TRBD1
j_call: TRBJ1-5

cdr3_aa: CATSPGADRSYNEQFF
cdr3_length: 16
v_call: TRBV15
d_call: .
j_call: TRBJ2-1

cdr3_aa: CASSVGLNTYNEQFF
cdr3_length: 15
v_call: TRBV9
d_call: .
j_call: TRBJ2-1

cdr3_aa: CASSSGRNYEQYF
cdr3_length: 13
v_call: TRBV5-4
d_call: .
j_call: TRBJ2-7

cdr3_aa: CASSGSGTGSNQPQHF
cdr3_length: 16
v_call: TRBV5-6
d_call: TRBD1
j_call: TRBJ1-5

cdr3_aa: CASNTGYGYTF
cdr3_length: 11
v_call: TRBV19
d_call: .
j_call: TRBJ1-2

cdr3_aa: CASSLVGATATEAFF
cdr3_length: 15
v_call: TRBV7-2
d_call: .
j_call: TRBJ1-1

cdr3_aa: CASSSAAPNYGYTF
cdr3_length: 14
v_call: TRBV5-1
d_call: .
j_call: TRBJ1-2

cdr3_aa: CASSPGTALNEQFF
cdr3_length: 14
v_call: TRBV5-1
d_call: .
j_call: TRBJ2-1

cdr3_aa: CASSFGSNEKLFF
cdr3_length: 13
v_call: TRBV28
d_call: .
j_call: TRBJ1-4

cdr3_aa: CASSQDTDTQYF
cdr3_length: 12
v_call: TRBV4-1
d_call: .
j_call: TRBJ2-3

cdr3_aa: CSVFRGGGTGELFF
cdr3_length: 14
v_call: TRBV29-1
d_call: .
j_call: TRBJ2-2

cdr3_aa: CASSVWAGADFGYTF
cdr3_length: 15
v_call: TRBV9
d_call: .
j_call: TRBJ1-2

cdr3_aa: CASSLEQGRSYEQYF
cdr3_length: 15
v_call: TRBV5-4
d_call: .
j_call: TRBJ2-7

cdr3_aa: CSVATGSTEAFF
cdr3_length: 12
v_call: TRBV29-1
d_call: .
j_call: TRBJ1-1

cdr3_aa: CASSPFGQPRETQYF
cdr3_length: 15
v_call: TRBV7-8
d_call: .
j_call: TRBJ2-5

cdr3_aa: CASSLIGNYGYTF
cdr3_length: 13
v_call: TRBV27
d_call: .
j_call: TRBJ1-2

cdr3_aa: CASSPTGSRTYGYTF
cdr3_length: 15
v_call: TRBV5-6
d_call: .
j_call: TRBJ1-2

cdr3_aa: CASSFAGTSTDTQYF
cdr3_length: 15
v_call: TRBV9
d_call: .
j_call: TRBJ2-3

cdr3_aa: CASSQDGDIYQPQHF
cdr3_length: 15
v_call: TRBV4-1
d_call: .
j_call: TRBJ1-5

cdr3_aa: CASSFIQGASYNEQFF
cdr3_length: 16
v_call: TRBV5-1
d_call: TRBD1
j_call: TRBJ2-1

cdr3_aa: CASSYRDSTYEQYF
cdr3_length: 14
v_call: TRBV6-5
d_call: TRBD1
j_call: TRBJ2-7

cdr3_aa: CASSLGHPYLNTEAFF
cdr3_length: 16
v_call: TRBV5-5
d_call: .
j_call: TRBJ1-1

cdr3_aa: CASSVAPGDYGYTF
cdr3_length: 14
v_call: TRBV9
d_call: .
j_call: TRBJ1-2

cdr3_aa: CASSLAHGYTF
cdr3_length: 11
v_call: TRBV5-6
d_call: .
j_call: TRBJ1-2

cdr3_aa: CASSESPPGTQYF
cdr3_length: 13
v_call: TRBV10-1
d_call: .
j_call: TRBJ2-5